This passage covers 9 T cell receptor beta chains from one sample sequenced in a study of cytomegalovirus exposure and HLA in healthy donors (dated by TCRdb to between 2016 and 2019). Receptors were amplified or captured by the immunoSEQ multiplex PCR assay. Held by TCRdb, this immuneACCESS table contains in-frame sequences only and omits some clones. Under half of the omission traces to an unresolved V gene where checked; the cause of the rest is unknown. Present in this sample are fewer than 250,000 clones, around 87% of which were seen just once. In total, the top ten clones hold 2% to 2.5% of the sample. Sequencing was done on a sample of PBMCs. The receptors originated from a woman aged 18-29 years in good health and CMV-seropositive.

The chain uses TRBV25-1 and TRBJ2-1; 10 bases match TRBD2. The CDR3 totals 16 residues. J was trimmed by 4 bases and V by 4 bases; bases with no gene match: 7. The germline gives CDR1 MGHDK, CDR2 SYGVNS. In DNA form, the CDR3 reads TGTGCCAGCAGTGTAGCCGAGCGGGAGGGTTACAATGAGCAGTTCTTC. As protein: CASSVAEREGYNEQFF.

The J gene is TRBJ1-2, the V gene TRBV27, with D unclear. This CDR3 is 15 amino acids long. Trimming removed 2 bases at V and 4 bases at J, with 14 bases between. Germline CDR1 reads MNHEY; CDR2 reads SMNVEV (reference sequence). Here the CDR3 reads CASSLGKGGGYGYTF. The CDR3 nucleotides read TGTGCCAGCAGTTTAGGTAAAGGAGGAGGCTATGGCTACACCTTC.

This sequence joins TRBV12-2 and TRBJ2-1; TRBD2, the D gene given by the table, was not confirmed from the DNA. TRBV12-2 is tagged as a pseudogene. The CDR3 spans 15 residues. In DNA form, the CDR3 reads TGTGCAAGTCGCTTACAACGGGAGGGAGGCAATGAGCAGTTCTTC. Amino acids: CASRLQREGGNEQFF.

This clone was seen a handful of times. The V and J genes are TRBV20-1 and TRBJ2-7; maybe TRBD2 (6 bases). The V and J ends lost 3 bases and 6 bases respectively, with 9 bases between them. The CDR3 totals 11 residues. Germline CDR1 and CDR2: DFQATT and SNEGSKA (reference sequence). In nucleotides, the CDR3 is TGCAGTGCTAGCGGGAGCGGCGAGCAGTACTTC. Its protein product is CSASGSGEQYF.

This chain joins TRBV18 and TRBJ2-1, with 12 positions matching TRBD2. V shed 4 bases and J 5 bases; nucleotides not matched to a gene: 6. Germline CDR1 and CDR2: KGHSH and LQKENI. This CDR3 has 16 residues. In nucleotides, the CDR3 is TGTGCCAGCTCACTCGGACTAGCGGGGATAAACAATGAGCAGTTCTTC. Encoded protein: CASSLGLAGINNEQFF.

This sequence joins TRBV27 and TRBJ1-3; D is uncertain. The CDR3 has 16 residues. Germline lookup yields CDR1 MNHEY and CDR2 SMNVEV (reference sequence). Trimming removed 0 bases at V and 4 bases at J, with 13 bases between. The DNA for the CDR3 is TGTGCCAGCAGTTTATCGGGCACGGCTGCGGGAAACACCATATATTTT. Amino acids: CASSLSGTAAGNTIYF.

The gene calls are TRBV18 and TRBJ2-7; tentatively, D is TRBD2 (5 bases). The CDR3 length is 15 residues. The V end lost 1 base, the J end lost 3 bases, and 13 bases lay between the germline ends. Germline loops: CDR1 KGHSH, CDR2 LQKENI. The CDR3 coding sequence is TGTGCCAGCTCACCACTTGTCCCGGGGAACTACGAGCAGTACTTC. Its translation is CASSPLVPGNYEQYF. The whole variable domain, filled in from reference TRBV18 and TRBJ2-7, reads NAGVMQNPRHLVRRRGQEARLRCSPMKGHSHVYWYRQLPEEGLKFMVYLQKENIIDESGMPKERFSAEFPKEGPSILRIQQVVRGDSAAYFCASSPLVPGNYEQYFGPGTRLTVT.

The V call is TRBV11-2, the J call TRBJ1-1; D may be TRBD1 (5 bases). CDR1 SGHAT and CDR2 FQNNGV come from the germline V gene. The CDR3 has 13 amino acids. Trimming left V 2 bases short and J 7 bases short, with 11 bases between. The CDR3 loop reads CASSLRRGGEAFF. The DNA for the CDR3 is TGTGCCAGCAGCTTACGGAGGGGAGGTGAAGCTTTCTTT.

CDR3 DNA sequence: TGTGCCAGCAGCCGCCAGGGAATTCGTGAGCAGTTCTTC. It encodes CASSRQGIREQFF. The chain has TRBV13 and TRBJ2-1, with D possibly being TRBD1 (5 bases). The V gene lost 5 bases and the J gene lost 9 bases, with 14 bases spanning the gap. This CDR3 contains 13 residues. Germline V gives CDR1 PRHDT, CDR2 FYEKMQ (reference sequence).